This T cell receptor beta chain was captured in a study of T cell repertoires in cytomegalovirus infection. Looking at the study overall: Public signatures in TCR beta pointed to CMV infection and matching HLA type.

Only a few counts were recorded for this clonotype. What it binds is not known. Broader study findings: CMV-specific TCR beta clonotypes restricted by HLA-C dominated the ex vivo response. CMV carriers having the relevant HLA were flagged by cumulative public TCR beta family frequency.

TCRdb recomputed calls from the reads with MiXCR, one row per CDR3 protein. The table lists about 260,000 distinct CDR3 sequences, roughly an eighth of them singletons. The receptor's source is a human donor in good health (CMV status not recorded). Some clones in this sample may be carry-over from other donors' samples. Source material: PBMCs.

In DNA form, the CDR3 reads TGTGCCAGCAGCGTCCCCGGTAGGACGGGGAACTATGGCTACACCTTC. Residues: CASSVPGRTGNYGYTF. The chain carries TRBV9 and TRBJ1-2; no firm D call. This CDR3 is built from 16 residues. The germline V gene has CDR1 SGDLS and CDR2 YYNGEE. Trimming removed 2 bases from V and 2 bases from J, with 16 bases in between.